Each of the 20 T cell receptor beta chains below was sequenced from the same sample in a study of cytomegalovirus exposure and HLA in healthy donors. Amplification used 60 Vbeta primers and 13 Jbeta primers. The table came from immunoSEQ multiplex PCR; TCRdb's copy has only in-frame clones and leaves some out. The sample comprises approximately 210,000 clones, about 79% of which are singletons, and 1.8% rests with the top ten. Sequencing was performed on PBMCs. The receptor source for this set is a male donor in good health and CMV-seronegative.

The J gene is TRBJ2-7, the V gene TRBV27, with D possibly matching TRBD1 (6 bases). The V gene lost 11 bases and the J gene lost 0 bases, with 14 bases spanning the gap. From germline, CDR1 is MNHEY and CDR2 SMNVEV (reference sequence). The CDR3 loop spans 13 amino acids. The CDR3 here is CAGWSGDSYEQYF. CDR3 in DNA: TGTGCCGGCTGGTCAGGGGACTCCTACGAGCAGTACTTC.

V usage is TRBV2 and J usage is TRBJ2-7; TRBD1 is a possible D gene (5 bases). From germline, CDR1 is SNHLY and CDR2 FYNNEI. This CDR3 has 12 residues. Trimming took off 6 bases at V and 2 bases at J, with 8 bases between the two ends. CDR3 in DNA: TGTGCCAGCAGGCCAGGGACCTACGAGCAGTACTTC. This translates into CASRPGTYEQYF.

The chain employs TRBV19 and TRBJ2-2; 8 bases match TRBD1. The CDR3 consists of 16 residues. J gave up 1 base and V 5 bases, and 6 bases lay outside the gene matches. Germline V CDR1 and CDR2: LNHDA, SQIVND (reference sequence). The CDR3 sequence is CASSDRGGWNTGELFF. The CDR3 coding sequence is TGTGCCAGTAGTGACAGGGGAGGTTGGAACACCGGGGAGCTGTTTTTT.

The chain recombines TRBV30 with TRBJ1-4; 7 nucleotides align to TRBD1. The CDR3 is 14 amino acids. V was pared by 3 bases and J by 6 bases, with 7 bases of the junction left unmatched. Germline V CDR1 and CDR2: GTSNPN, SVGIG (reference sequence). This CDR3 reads CAWSRQGFDEKLFF. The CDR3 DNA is TGTGCCTGGAGCCGACAGGGTTTTGATGAAAAACTGTTTTTT.

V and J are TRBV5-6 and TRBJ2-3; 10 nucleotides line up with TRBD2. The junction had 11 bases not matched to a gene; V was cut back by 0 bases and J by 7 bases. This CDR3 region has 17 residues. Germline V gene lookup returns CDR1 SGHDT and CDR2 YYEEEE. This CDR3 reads CASSLGASGSSGYTQYF. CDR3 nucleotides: TGTGCCAGCAGCTTGGGGGCTAGCGGGAGTTCGGGTTATACGCAGTATTTT.

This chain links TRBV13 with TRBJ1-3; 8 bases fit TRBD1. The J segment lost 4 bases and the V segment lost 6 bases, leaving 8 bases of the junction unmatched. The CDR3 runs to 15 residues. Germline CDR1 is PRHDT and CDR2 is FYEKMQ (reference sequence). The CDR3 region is CASSLQGARGNTIYF. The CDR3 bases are TGTGCCAGCAGTCTTCAGGGGGCGCGCGGAAACACCATATATTTT.

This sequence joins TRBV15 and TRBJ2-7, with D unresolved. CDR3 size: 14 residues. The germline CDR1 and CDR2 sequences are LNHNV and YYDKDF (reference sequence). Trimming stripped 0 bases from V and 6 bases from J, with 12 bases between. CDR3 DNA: TGTGCCACCAGCAGAGAGAGTTCGGTAAGCGAGCAGTACTTC. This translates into CATSRESSVSEQYF.

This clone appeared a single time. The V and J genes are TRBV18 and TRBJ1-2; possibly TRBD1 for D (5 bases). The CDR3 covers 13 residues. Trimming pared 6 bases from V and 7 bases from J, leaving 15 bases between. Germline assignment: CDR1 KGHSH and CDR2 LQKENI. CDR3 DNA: TGTGCCAGCTCCGAGGATACCAGGGTTGGCTACACCTTC. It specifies CASSEDTRVGYTF.

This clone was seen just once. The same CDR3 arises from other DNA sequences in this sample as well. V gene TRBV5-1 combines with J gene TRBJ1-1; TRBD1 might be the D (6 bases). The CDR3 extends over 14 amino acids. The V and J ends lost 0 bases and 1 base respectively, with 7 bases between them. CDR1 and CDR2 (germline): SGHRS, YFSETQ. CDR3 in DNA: TGCGCCAGCAGCTTGGGGACAGCGAACACTGAAGCTTTCTTT. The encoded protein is CASSLGTANTEAFF.

CDR3 in DNA: TGTGCCAGCAATGGAGAACCGGGACAGGGGACCTTTAGCAATCAGCCCCAGCATTTT. Protein: CASNGEPGQGTFSNQPQHF. This rearrangement joins TRBV2 to TRBJ1-5; 10 nucleotides line up with TRBD1. The V segment lost 7 bases and the J segment 0 bases; nucleotides outside the gene matches: 15. In germline, CDR1 is SNHLY, CDR2 FYNNEI. This CDR3 spans 19 amino acids.

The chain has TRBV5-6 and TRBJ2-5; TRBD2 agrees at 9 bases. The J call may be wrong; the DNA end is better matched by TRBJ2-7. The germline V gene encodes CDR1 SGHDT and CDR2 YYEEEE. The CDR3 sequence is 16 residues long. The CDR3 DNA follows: TGTGCCAGCAGTTCGGCTAGCGGGATTAGCTCCTACGAGCAGTACTTC. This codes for CASSSASGISSYEQYF.

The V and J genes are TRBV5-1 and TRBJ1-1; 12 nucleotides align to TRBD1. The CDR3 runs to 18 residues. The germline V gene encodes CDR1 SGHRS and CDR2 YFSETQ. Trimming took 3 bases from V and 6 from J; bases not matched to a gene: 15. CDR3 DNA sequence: TGCGCCAGCAGCTCCGGGACAGGGGGCGCAGGTCAGGTCGCTGAAGCTTTCTTT. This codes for CASSSGTGGAGQVAEAFF.

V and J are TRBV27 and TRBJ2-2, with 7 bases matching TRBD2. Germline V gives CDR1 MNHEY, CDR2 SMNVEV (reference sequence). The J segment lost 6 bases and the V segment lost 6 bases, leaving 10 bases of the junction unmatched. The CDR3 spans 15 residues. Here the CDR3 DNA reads TGTGCCAGCAGAACCATCGCGGGAGTGGCCGGGGAGCTGTTTTTT. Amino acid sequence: CASRTIAGVAGELFF.

The CDR3 nucleotides read TGTGCCAGCAGCTTAGGGACCCCGCGGGGTAGCGAGCAGTACTTC. Protein sequence: CASSLGTPRGSEQYF. This chain joins TRBV7-2 and TRBJ2-7, with a tentative D call TRBD2 (6 bases). Germline CDR1 reads SGHTA; CDR2 reads FQGNSA. The CDR3 runs to 15 residues. The ends were cut back, 1 base at V and 6 bases at J, with 16 bases in the middle.

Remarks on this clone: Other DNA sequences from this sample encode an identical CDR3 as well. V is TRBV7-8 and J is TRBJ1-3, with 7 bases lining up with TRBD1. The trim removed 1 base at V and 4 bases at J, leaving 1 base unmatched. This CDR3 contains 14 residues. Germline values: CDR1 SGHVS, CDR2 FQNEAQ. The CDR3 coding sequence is TGTGCCAGCAGCTTAGGAGGGGGCGGAAACACCATATATTTT. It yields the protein CASSLGGGGNTIYF.

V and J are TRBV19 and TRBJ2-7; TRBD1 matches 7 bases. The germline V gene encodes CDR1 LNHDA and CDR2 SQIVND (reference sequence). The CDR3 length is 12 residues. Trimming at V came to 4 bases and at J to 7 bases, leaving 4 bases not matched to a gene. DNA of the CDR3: TGTGCCAGTAGTAGACGGGACAGAGAGCAGTACTTC. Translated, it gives CASSRRDREQYF.

CDR3 coding DNA: TGTGCCAGCAGCTTGGCCGGGGAAACTGAAGCTTTCTTT. It encodes CASSLAGETEAFF. The chain uses TRBV5-6 and TRBJ1-1; D not resolved. CDR1 and CDR2 from the germline V gene are SGHDT and YYEEEE. This CDR3 has 13 amino acids. Trimming removed 0 bases from V and 5 bases from J, with 8 bases in between.

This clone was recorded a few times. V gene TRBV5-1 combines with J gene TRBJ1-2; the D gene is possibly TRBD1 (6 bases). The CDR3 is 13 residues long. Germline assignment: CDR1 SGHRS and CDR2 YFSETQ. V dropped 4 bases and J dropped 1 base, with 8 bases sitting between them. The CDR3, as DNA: TGCGCCAGCAGCCCGGACAGTAACTATGGCTACACCTTC. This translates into CASSPDSNYGYTF.

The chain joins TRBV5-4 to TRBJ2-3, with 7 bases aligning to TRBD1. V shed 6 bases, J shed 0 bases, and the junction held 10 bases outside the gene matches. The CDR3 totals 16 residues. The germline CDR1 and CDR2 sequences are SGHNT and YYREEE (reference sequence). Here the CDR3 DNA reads TGTGCCAGCACCCCGTCCCCGGGACAGAGCACAGATACGCAGTATTTT. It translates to CASTPSPGQSTDTQYF.

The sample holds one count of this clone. The CDR3 sequence is CASSLGYRGLSYEQYF. The CDR3 region has the DNA TGTGCCAGCAGCTTAGGCTACAGGGGGCTCTCCTACGAGCAGTACTTC. The gene calls are TRBV13 and TRBJ2-7, with TRBD1 matching over 9 bases. Germline V CDR1 and CDR2: PRHDT, FYEKMQ (reference sequence). This CDR3 region has 16 residues. Trimming at V came to 0 bases and at J to 0 bases, leaving 3 bases not matched to a gene.